These 25 T cell receptor beta chains share one sample of origin, sequenced in a study of shared clonotypes between healthy human individuals. Some clones are missing from TCRdb's copy, which holds only in-frame ones; the method was immunoSEQ multiplex PCR. The table shows 110,000 or so clones, with about 63% occurring only once. The sample comprised memory CD8+ T cells sorted from blood. Regarding subset: CD45RO+ cells pooled with CCR7-negative TemRA cells. These receptors were taken from a woman aged 25 to 45 in good health.

This clone occurred many times. J is TRBJ1-1 and V is TRBV9, with D unresolved. Germline V gene data show CDR1 as SGDLS and CDR2 as YYNGEE. The CDR3 contains 14 residues. The germline V and J ends were trimmed by 3 bases and 10 bases, with 19 bases remaining between them. The CDR3 loop is CASSAQAGRSGAFF. In DNA, the CDR3 is TGTGCCAGCAGCGCCCAAGCGGGCCGCTCAGGAGCTTTCTTT.

The V gene is TRBV27, the J gene TRBJ2-1, with 8 nucleotides matching TRBD2. Unmatched junction bases numbered 3, after V lost 0 bases and J lost 2 bases. The CDR3 totals 16 residues. Germline CDR1 reads MNHEY; CDR2 reads SMNVEV (reference sequence). The CDR3 here is CASSLSTSEAYNEQFF. Here the CDR3 DNA reads TGTGCCAGCAGTTTATCGACTAGCGAGGCCTACAATGAGCAGTTCTTC.

The gene calls are TRBV29-1 and TRBJ2-6; the D is unclear. The germline gives CDR1 SQVTM, CDR2 ANQGSEA. With 4 bases removed from V and 2 bases from J, the gap between germline ends came to 6 bases. The CDR3 covers 13 residues. This CDR3 reads CSVALTGANVLTF. CDR3 nucleotide sequence: TGCAGCGTTGCTTTAACTGGGGCCAACGTCCTGACTTTC.

The chain carries TRBV6-4 and TRBJ2-1; D gene ambiguous. This CDR3 has 13 amino acids. The V gene's germline CDR1 is MRHNA and CDR2 SNTAGT. Between the trimmed V and J ends, which lost 4 bases and 9 bases, there was a span of 13 bases. In DNA, the CDR3 is TGTGCCAGCAGTGCACGAGAGGAAGGTGAGCAGTTCTTC. Protein product: CASSAREEGEQFF.

Many counts were recorded for this clone. The rearrangement joins TRBV14 to TRBJ2-1; 10 positions match TRBD2. Germline V lookup: CDR1 SGHDN, CDR2 FVKESK. V shed 0 bases, J shed 3 bases, and the junction held 8 bases outside the gene matches. The CDR3 sequence is 18 residues long. The CDR3 protein is CASSQDIPSGSVYNEQFF. The CDR3 nucleotides are TGTGCCAGCAGCCAAGATATCCCTAGCGGGAGTGTCTACAATGAGCAGTTCTTC.

The chain has TRBV9 and TRBJ2-1; 8 bases map to TRBD2. The germline V gene has CDR1 SGDLS and CDR2 YYNGEE. This CDR3 comprises 11 residues. The trim removed 3 bases at V and 15 bases at J, leaving 5 bases unmatched. The CDR3 spells CASSASGQLFF. The CDR3 bases are TGTGCCAGCAGCGCTAGCGGGCAACTGTTCTTC.

J is TRBJ2-2 and V is TRBV7-9; D perhaps matches TRBD1 (6 bases). The length of the CDR3 is 13 residues. V was trimmed by 4 bases and J by 6 bases, leaving 9 bases between them. CDR1 SEHNR and CDR2 FQNEAQ come from the germline V gene (reference sequence). The CDR3 loop reads CASSSQGSGELFF. Written as DNA, the CDR3 is TGTGCCAGCAGCTCGCAGGGGTCCGGGGAGCTGTTTTTT.

The chain carries TRBV4-1 and TRBJ1-3; D possibly corresponds to TRBD1 (5 bases). The CDR3 sequence is 17 residues long. CDR1 and CDR2 from the germline V gene are MGHRA and YSYEKL. Trimming removed 0 bases at V and 0 bases at J, with 12 bases between. The CDR3 region is CASSQDGGGLSGNTIYF. DNA for the CDR3: TGCGCCAGCAGCCAAGATGGGGGGGGTCTCTCTGGAAACACCATATATTTT.

CDR3 bases: TGTGCCAGCAGCCCGAGGGAGTCAAGGGAGCAGTACTTC. This sequence encodes CASSPRESREQYF. The chain employs TRBV7-9 and TRBJ2-7; a weak D match, TRBD2 (5 bases). Trimming removed 5 bases from V and 7 bases from J, with 15 bases in between. The CDR3 runs 13 residues. The germline CDR1 and CDR2 sequences are SEHNR and FQNEAQ (reference sequence).

The rearrangement joins TRBV28 to TRBJ2-1; 8 bases line up with TRBD2. Germline lookup yields CDR1 MDHEN and CDR2 SYDVKM. V was pared by 7 bases and J by 0 bases, with 14 bases of the junction left unmatched. The CDR3 spans 18 residues. The CDR3: CASTSWLAGYLSYNEQFF. The CDR3 DNA reads as TGTGCCAGCACCTCATGGTTAGCGGGGTACCTCTCCTACAATGAGCAGTTCTTC. The full variable domain, with the rest looked up from reference TRBV28 and TRBJ2-1, is DVKVTQSSRYLVKRTGEKVFLECVQDMDHENMFWYRQDPGLGLRLIYFSYDVKMKEKGDIPEGYSVSREKKERFSLILESASTNQTSMYLCASTSWLAGYLSYNEQFFGPGTRLTVL.

V gene TRBV2 combines with J gene TRBJ1-3; TRBD1 is a possible D gene (6 bases). Trimming removed 4 bases at V and 0 bases at J, with 10 bases between. Germline CDR1 and CDR2: SNHLY and FYNNEI. The CDR3 spans 15 residues. The CDR3 loop is CASSARDTSGNTIYF. Written as DNA, the CDR3 is TGTGCCAGCAGTGCCCGGGACACCTCTGGAAACACCATATATTTT.

The rearrangement links TRBV7-9 to TRBJ1-2, with 7 bases fitting TRBD1. Germline V gene data show CDR1 as SEHNR and CDR2 as FQNEAQ (reference sequence). V was clipped by 5 bases and J by 7 bases; unmatched bases: 13. The CDR3 totals 15 residues. The CDR3 loop reads CASSEQGRYLFGYTF. DNA for the CDR3: TGTGCCAGCAGCGAACAGGGGCGATATCTTTTTGGCTACACCTTC.

Turning to this clone: Other DNA sequences within the sample encode an identical CDR3. The chain uses TRBV10-2 and TRBJ1-1; a weak D match, TRBD1 (5 bases). The CDR3 consists of 13 residues. The V gene's germline CDR1 is WSHSY and CDR2 SAAADI. V lost 4 bases and J lost 1, with 7 bases in between. For the CDR3, the DNA is TGCGCCAGCAGTGTAACAGGGAACACTGAAGCTTTCTTT. Its translation: CASSVTGNTEAFF.

This clone has a handful of counts. The genes are TRBV6-6 and TRBJ2-1, with D perhaps matching TRBD1 (5 bases). The V end lost 0 bases, the J end lost 10 bases, and 13 bases lay between the germline ends. This CDR3 is 14 amino acids long. Germline assignment: CDR1 MNHNY and CDR2 SVGAGI (reference sequence). CDR3 nucleotides: TGTGCCAGCAGTTACTCGAGACTGGGGCAGGAGCAGTTCTTC. Translated: CASSYSRLGQEQFF.

This chain uses TRBV7-4 with TRBJ2-6; no clear D gene. The length of the CDR3 is 18 residues. CDR1 is SGHVT, CDR2 SQSDAQ, per germline. The ends were cut back, 5 bases at V and 5 bases at J, with 22 bases in the middle. CDR3 protein: CASSPSGSSQSRANVLTF. Here the CDR3 DNA reads TGTGCCAGCAGCCCGAGTGGTAGCTCACAAAGTCGGGCCAACGTCCTGACTTTC. The whole variable domain, remainder taken from reference TRBV7-4 and TRBJ2-6, is GAGVSQSPRYKVAKRGRDVALRCDSISGHVTLYWYRQTLGQGSEVLTYSQSDAQRDKSGRPSGRFSAERPERSVSTLKIQRTEQGDSAVYLCASSPSGSSQSRANVLTFGAGSRLTVL.

The chain couples TRBV5-1 to TRBJ2-1, with TRBD1 identical over 7 bases. This CDR3 comprises 14 residues. V shed 5 bases and J 7 bases; nucleotides not matched to a gene: 9. Germline CDR1 is SGHRS and CDR2 is YFSETQ. The CDR3 here is CASSPGTDWNEQFF. CDR3 DNA sequence: TGCGCCAGCAGTCCCGGGACAGATTGGAATGAGCAGTTCTTC.

This clone appeared a single time. CDR3 in DNA: TGTGCCAGTAGTGCCGACAGGCCCGGGGAGCTGTTTTTT. Its translation is CASSADRPGELFF. This chain links TRBV19 with TRBJ2-2; possibly TRBD1 for D (6 bases). The CDR3 loop spans 13 amino acids. V was clipped by 5 bases and J by 6 bases, with 10 bases between them. Per germline, CDR1 LNHDA and CDR2 SQIVND (reference sequence).

This chain links TRBV15 with TRBJ2-7; D unresolved. There are 11 residues in the CDR3. Between the trimmed V and J ends, which lost 10 bases and 1 base, there was a span of 8 bases. Germline V CDR1 and CDR2: LNHNV, YYDKDF (reference sequence). CDR3 DNA sequence: TGTGCCAGCAAAGGGTCCTACGAGCAGTACTTC. It translates to CASKGSYEQYF.

V and J are TRBV7-9 and TRBJ2-7; weak D call: TRBD2 (5 bases). The CDR3 is 14 amino acids. The germline V gene encodes CDR1 SEHNR and CDR2 FQNEAQ (reference sequence). V was shortened by 2 bases and J by 7 bases, with 15 bases between the two germline ends. CDR3 sequence (DNA): TGTGCCAGCAGCTTAATCGGGGTCGCGGAAGAGCAGTACTTC. As protein: CASSLIGVAEEQYF. Together with reference TRBV7-9 and TRBJ2-7, the CDR3 gives the full variable domain: DTGVSQNPRHKITKRGQNVTFRCDPISEHNRLYWYRQTLGQGPEFLTYFQNEAQLEKSRLLSDRFSAERPKGSFSTLEIQRTEQGDSAMYLCASSLIGVAEEQYFGPGTRLTVT.

J is TRBJ1-2 and V is TRBV19; no clear D gene. There are 12 residues in the CDR3. Germline CDR1 and CDR2: LNHDA and SQIVND (reference sequence). V was trimmed by 5 bases and J by 5 bases, leaving 9 bases between them. The CDR3 sequence is CASSPSGYGYTF. As DNA, the CDR3 is TGTGCCAGTAGTCCCTCAGGATATGGCTACACCTTC.

J is TRBJ2-3 and V is TRBV6-1; 10 bases line up with TRBD2. V gave up 7 bases and J gave up 5 bases; unmatched junction bases: 9. This CDR3 is 15 amino acids long. The V gene's germline CDR1 is MNHNS and CDR2 SASEGT. The CDR3 spells CASTRGAGGGDTQYF. Written as DNA, the CDR3 is TGTGCCAGCACCCGCGGAGCGGGAGGGGGAGATACGCAGTATTTT.

This chain joins TRBV11-2 and TRBJ2-2; 8 bases fit TRBD1. The CDR3 has 17 amino acids. V lost 5 bases and J lost 11; bases outside the gene matches: 19. CDR1 and CDR2 (germline): SGHAT, FQNNGV. The CDR3 region is CASSTNRTGRHLVELFF. Here the CDR3 DNA reads TGTGCCAGCAGCACGAACCGGACAGGGCGCCACCTGGTCGAGCTGTTTTTT.

A note on this clone: Other DNA sequences in the same sample also yield this CDR3. This chain connects TRBV6-1 to TRBJ1-3, with no clear D. Looked up from germline, CDR1 is MNHNS and CDR2 is SASEGT. The CDR3 loop spans 15 amino acids. Trimming cost V 0 bases and J 0 bases, with 6 bases left between them. DNA for the CDR3: TGTGCCAGCAGTGAAGCGTCAGACTCTGGAAACACCATATATTTT. This encodes CASSEASDSGNTIYF.

The chain combines TRBV28 with TRBJ2-3; TRBD2 agrees at 11 bases. V gave up 3 bases and J gave up 3 bases; unmatched junction bases: 23. Germline V gene sequence: CDR1 MDHEN, CDR2 SYDVKM. The CDR3 extends over 22 amino acids. The DNA for the CDR3 is TGTGCCAGCAGTTTCCCATCCCCGACTAGCGGGGTGGGGGTCCTAGGGACAGATACGCAGTATTTT. Residues: CASSFPSPTSGVGVLGTDTQYF.

CDR3 loop: CASRGLYTEAFF. The CDR3 DNA reads as TGTGCCAGCAGGGGACTTTACACTGAAGCTTTCTTT. The chain is built from TRBV25-1 and TRBJ1-1, with D perhaps matching TRBD1 (5 bases). Germline CDR1 and CDR2: MGHDK and SYGVNS. The CDR3 runs to 12 residues. V was pared by 6 bases and J by 3 bases, with 8 bases between.